This is a list of T cell receptor beta chains from one sample in a study of T cell responses to AZD1222 COVID-19 vaccine. Sequencing used immunoSEQ multiplex PCR; TCRdb keeps in-frame clones, though not all of them. Here the sample spans about 84,000 clones, under 95% being singletons. Sequences were derived from peripheral blood, sampled 28 days after the second AZD1222 dose. The origin of the receptors is an adult who received the AZD1222 COVID-19 vaccine. Both conserved end residues are part of each CDR3. The D gene is left open where the match is weak. For some rows the clone size is stated as once, few or many, or as a class when expanded; others skip it.

16,-,TRBV5-1,TRBJ1-3,-,TGCGCCAGCAGCTTTACTCTGTCAGACTCTGGAAACACCATATATTTT,CASSFTLSDSGNTIYF
16,TRBD2,TRBV4-1,TRBJ2-7,once,TGCGCCAGCAGCCAGGGCACAGGCGGGAGATCCTACGAGCAGTACTTC,CASSQGTGGRSYEQYF
13,-,TRBV7-3,TRBJ2-1,once,TGTGCCAGCAGCTTAGGATTGTACAATGAGCAGTTCTTC,CASSLGLYNEQFF
16,TRBD1,TRBV3-1/TRBV3-2,TRBJ1-1,-,TGTGCCAGCAGCCAGCGGACAGGGTGGGGGGGAACTGAAGCTTTCTTT,CASSQRTGWGGTEAFF
16,TRBD1,TRBV4-1,TRBJ1-2,-,TGCGCCAGCAGCCAAGTCGAAAACAGGGGCCACTATGGCTACACCTTC,CASSQVENRGHYGYTF
14,TRBD1,TRBV3-1/TRBV3-2,TRBJ1-2,-,TGTGCCAGCAGCCCCCGACAGGGGGCAAATGGCTACACCTTC,CASSPRQGANGYTF
15,-,TRBV7-3,TRBJ2-5,-,TGTGCCAGCAGCTTAATCGGGGCCGCTGGGGAGACCCAGTACTTC,CASSLIGAAGETQYF
14,-,TRBV11-2,TRBJ1-1,-,TGTGCCAGCAGCTTAGGGGATGGCGGCACTGAAGCTTTCTTT,CASSLGDGGTEAFF
15,-,TRBV5-1,TRBJ1-1,-,TGCGCCAGCAGCTTGGCCCCGGAGGGGAACACTGAAGCTTTCTTT,CASSLAPEGNTEAFF
15,-,TRBV11-3,TRBJ1-3,once,TGTGCCAGCAGCTTAGACGTCGGCTCTGGAAACACCATATATTTT,CASSLDVGSGNTIYF
14,-,TRBV6-5,TRBJ1-1,-,TGTGCCAGCAGTTACACCCCAAGAAAGACTGAAGCTTTCTTT,CASSYTPRKTEAFF
13,TRBD1,TRBV11-3,TRBJ1-1,-,TGTGCCAGCAGCCAGGGGGACAGCCCAAAAGCTTTCTTT,CASSQGDSPKAFF
13,TRBD2,TRBV6-5,TRBJ2-3,-,TGTGCCAGCAGGGCGGGAGTCACAGATACGCAGTATTTT,CASRAGVTDTQYF
16,-,TRBV5-4,TRBJ1-6,-,TGTGCCAGCAGCTTGCCGTTGGCAGTGGGTAATTCACCCCTCCACTTT,CASSLPLAVGNSPLHF
15,-,TRBV14,TRBJ1-1,-,TGTGCCAGCAGCCAAGAAAGGGCCCTAAGAACTGAAGCTTTCTTT,CASSQERALRTEAFF
14,TRBD2,TRBV28,TRBJ2-3,-,TGTGCCAGCTCCGGGACTAGCATCACAGATACGCAGTATTTT,CASSGTSITDTQYF
15,-,TRBV24-1,TRBJ2-3,many,TGTGCCACCAGTGATTTGTCACTAGCCGTGGATACGCAGTATTTT,CATSDLSLAVDTQYF
18,-,TRBV4-2,TRBJ1-5,-,TGTGCCAGCAGCCAAGATGTAAAGGGAGCGTATAGCAATCAGCCCCAGCATTTT,CASSQDVKGAYSNQPQHF
13,TRBD2,TRBV20-1,TRBJ2-7,once,TGCAGTGCTCGTGGGACTAGCGGGTACGAGCAGTACTTC,CSARGTSGYEQYF
14,TRBD2,TRBV10-1,TRBJ2-3,-,TGCGCCAGCAGTGAGAGCGGGAGAGCCGATACGCAGTATTTT,CASSESGRADTQYF
16,-,TRBV30,TRBJ1-5,-,TGTGCCTGGAGTCAAAGGGGACCTCTTAGCAATCAGCCCCAGCATTTT,CAWSQRGPLSNQPQHF
13,-,TRBV28,TRBJ1-1,few,TGTGCCAGCAGTCCCCCTCTTAACACTGAAGCTTTCTTT,CASSPPLNTEAFF
15,TRBD1,TRBV4-1,TRBJ1-4,-,TGCGCCAGCAGCCACCCACAGGGGAGTAATGAAAAACTGTTTTTT,CASSHPQGSNEKLFF
14,-,TRBV21-1,TRBJ2-7,-,TGTGCCAGCAGCAGTCGGACAGAAGCCTCCGAGCAGTACTTC,CASSSRTEASEQYF
12,TRBD2,TRBV28,TRBJ2-7,-,TGTGCCAGCAGTTTCGGGAGGAACGAGCAGTACTTC,CASSFGRNEQYF
15,TRBD1,TRBV19,TRBJ1-6,once,TGTGCCAGTAGTACGTGGGGACAGGGGCTTTCACCCCTCCACTTT,CASSTWGQGLSPLHF
13,-,TRBV11-2,TRBJ1-3,-,TGTGCCAGCAGCTTAGGGGGGGTGAACACCATATATTTT,CASSLGGVNTIYF
12,TRBD2,TRBV30,TRBJ2-1,-,TGTGCCCTGGAGCGGGGGGGGAATGAGCAGTTCTTC,CALERGGNEQFF
13,-,TRBV28,TRBJ1-2,few,TGTGCCAGCAGTTTAATACAAGACAATGGCTACACCTTC,CASSLIQDNGYTF
15,-,TRBV28,TRBJ2-7,-,TGTGCCAGCAGCCCCCCGATGGGGTTGGCCTACGAGCAGTACTTC,CASSPPMGLAYEQYF
12,-,TRBV7-9,TRBJ2-3,-,TGTGCCAGCAGCCCGGGGGCAGATACGCAGTATTTT,CASSPGADTQYF
13,TRBD1,TRBV6-4,TRBJ2-1,few,TGTGCCAGCAGTGACAGGGGGCACAATGAGCAGTTCTTC,CASSDRGHNEQFF
13,-,TRBV6-5,TRBJ2-7,once,TGTGCCAGCAGCGGACGGTTCACATACGAGCAGTACTTC,CASSGRFTYEQYF
15,-,TRBV6-5,TRBJ1-3,-,TGTGCCAGCCACGATGGGGGGCCGACCGGAAACACCATATATTTT,CASHDGGPTGNTIYF
15,-,TRBV6-2/TRBV6-3,TRBJ1-1,once,TGTGCCAGCAGTTACTCGAGCCAGGGCTTAACTGAAGCTTTCTTT,CASSYSSQGLTEAFF
17,TRBD1,TRBV11-2,TRBJ1-1,-,TGTGCCAGCAGCCCAGGACAGGGGCCAACCATGAACACTGAAGCTTTCTTT,CASSPGQGPTMNTEAFF
17,-,TRBV30,TRBJ1-6,-,TGTGCCTGGAACAGGGAAACCATACGCCTTGGTAATTCACCCCTCCACTTT,CAWNRETIRLGNSPLHF
17,-,TRBV27,TRBJ1-4,-,TGTGCCAGCAGTTTATCGTTCGGAACAAGCAGTAGTGACAAACTGTTTTTT,CASSLSFGTSSSDKLFF
15,-,TRBV6-2/TRBV6-3,TRBJ1-1,few,TGTGCCAGCAGCCCGCGACAGGTTAATGGCGCTGAAGCTTTCTTT,CASSPRQVNGAEAFF
15,TRBD2,TRBV10-1,TRBJ2-1,-,TGCGCCAGCAGCGATAGCGGGAGGTCCGACAATGAGCAGTTCTTC,CASSDSGRSDNEQFF
14,-,TRBV6-5,TRBJ1-5,-,TGTGCCAGCAGTTACTCAGGCAGGGAGCAGCCCCAGCATTTT,CASSYSGREQPQHF
16,TRBD2,TRBV7-9,TRBJ2-7,-,TGTGCCAGCAGATCCCTTGTTAGCGGGAGTTCCCACGAGCAGTACTTC,CASRSLVSGSSHEQYF
14,TRBD1,TRBV9,TRBJ1-1,-,TGTGCCAGCAGCCCAACAGGGGCGAGTACTGAAGCTTTCTTT,CASSPTGASTEAFF
13,-,TRBV18,TRBJ2-5,-,TGTGCCAGCTCCCGGACCCCGCAGGAGACCCAGTACTTC,CASSRTPQETQYF
14,TRBD1,TRBV27,TRBJ1-1,-,TGTGCCAGCAGTCCGGACAGGCTGAACACTGAAGCTTTCTTT,CASSPDRLNTEAFF
15,TRBD2,TRBV2,TRBJ2-5,-,TGTGCCAGCAGCGCCTCTAGCGGAGTCCAAGAGACCCAGTACTTC,CASSASSGVQETQYF
16,-,TRBV4-1,TRBJ1-3,-,TGCGCCAGCAGCCACCCGGGACACAGCTCTGGAAACACCATATATTTT,CASSHPGHSSGNTIYF
16,TRBD1,TRBV7-3,TRBJ1-1,-,TGTGCCAGCAGCTTAACTCCCGGGACAGGTTACACTGAAGCTTTCTTT,CASSLTPGTGYTEAFF
13,-,TRBV24-1,TRBJ2-1,-,TGTGCCACCAGTGACGAGCTCAACAATGAGCAGTTCTTC,CATSDELNNEQFF
15,-,TRBV5-4,TRBJ1-3,-,TGTGCCAGCAGCTTGTTCCGGGGGAGAGGAAACACCATATATTTT,CASSLFRGRGNTIYF
16,-,TRBV5-6,TRBJ2-3,once,TGTGCCAGCAGCTTTTATACGGGAGAGGGCACAGATACGCAGTATTTT,CASSFYTGEGTDTQYF
16,-,TRBV7-2,TRBJ2-1,-,TGTGCCAGCAGCTTAGCCTCCGGGACACAATACAATGAGCAGTTCTTC,CASSLASGTQYNEQFF
14,TRBD1,TRBV29-1,TRBJ1-2,-,TGCAGCTCAGTGCGGACAGGAGATGGCTATGGCTACACCTTC,CSSVRTGDGYGYTF
19,-,TRBV15,TRBJ2-2,-,TGTGCCACCAGCAGAGATGCCCGGGGCAGGGGGGAGGGCACCGGGGAGCTGTTTTTT,CATSRDARGRGEGTGELFF
13,-,TRBV10-2,TRBJ1-1,-,TGCGCCAGCTATGGCAGCTTGAACACTGAAGCTTTCTTT,CASYGSLNTEAFF
12,-,TRBV29-1,TRBJ1-2,-,TGCAGCGTTGAAAAGACCGCGTATGGCTACACCTTC,CSVEKTAYGYTF